Listed here are 10 T cell receptor beta chains from one sample, sequenced in a study of cytomegalovirus exposure and HLA in healthy donors. Here immunoSEQ multiplex PCR was the method, and the copy in TCRdb shows in-frame clones only, minus some. The table includes around 160,000 clones, roughly 91% detected once. The sequencing input was PBMCs. Every receptor here comes from a man aged 18-30 years in good health and CMV-seronegative.

The rearrangement uses TRBV18 and TRBJ1-2, with D hard to call. Deletions cut 5 bases from V and 4 bases from J, with 11 bases between. CDR1 and CDR2 from the germline V gene are KGHSH and LQKENI. The CDR3 consists of 13 residues. The CDR3 loop reads CASSSASVYGYTF. The CDR3 DNA reads as TGTGCCAGCTCAAGCGCCTCCGTCTATGGCTACACCTTC.

V is TRBV2 and J is TRBJ1-2, with D possibly TRBD1 on 6 matching bases. The CDR3 consists of 15 residues. V dropped 3 bases and J dropped 4 bases, with 15 bases sitting between them. Germline assignment: CDR1 SNHLY and CDR2 FYNNEI. The DNA for the CDR3 is TGTGCCAGCAGTGACGCTTCGGGACAACCCTATGGCTACACCTTC. Protein sequence: CASSDASGQPYGYTF.

The rearrangement joins TRBV7-9 to TRBJ2-7, with 7 bases fitting TRBD1. Germline CDR1 and CDR2: SEHNR and FQNEAQ (reference sequence). The V segment lost 7 bases and the J segment 3 bases; nucleotides outside the gene matches: 9. This CDR3 has 14 amino acids. The DNA for the CDR3 is TGTGCCAGCACCTTGACAGGGCTGATCTACGAGCAGTACTTC. This encodes CASTLTGLIYEQYF.

The chain links TRBV25-1 to TRBJ1-1; D possibly corresponds to TRBD1 (5 bases). Trimming shortened V by 4 bases and J by 0 bases, and 9 bases separated the two germline ends. There are 14 residues in the CDR3. Germline values: CDR1 MGHDK, CDR2 SYGVNS. CDR3 sequence: CASSVRGVNTEAFF. CDR3 DNA sequence: TGTGCCAGCAGTGTGCGGGGGGTGAACACTGAAGCTTTCTTT.

The chain recombines TRBV27 with TRBJ2-7; 13 bases are a match to TRBD2. In germline, CDR1 is MNHEY, CDR2 SMNVEV (reference sequence). CDR3 length: 19 residues. V shed 5 bases and J 2 bases; nucleotides not matched to a gene: 15. CDR3 nucleotides: TGTGCCAGCAGTCCTAAGGGGACGTTGGGGACTAGCGGGGCCTACGAGCAGTACTTC. This translates into CASSPKGTLGTSGAYEQYF.

The chain is built from TRBV28 and TRBJ1-5, with D uncertain. CDR3 length equals 12 residues. Deletions cut 3 bases from V and 7 bases from J, with 7 bases between. Germline loops: CDR1 MDHEN, CDR2 SYDVKM. The CDR3 reads CASSLLEQPQHF. The DNA for the CDR3 is TGTGCCAGCAGTTTGCTAGAACAGCCCCAGCATTTT.

This chain uses TRBV19 with TRBJ1-5; 7 bases agree with TRBD1. From germline, CDR1 is LNHDA and CDR2 SQIVND (reference sequence). The V and J ends lost 5 bases and 5 bases, in that order; junction bases with no gene match: 3. The CDR3 loop spans 13 amino acids. The chain's CDR3 is CASSLQGDQPQHF. DNA of the CDR3: TGTGCCAGTAGTCTGCAGGGGGATCAGCCCCAGCATTTT.

The gene calls are TRBV6-5 and TRBJ1-1; no clear D. Germline loops: CDR1 MNHEY, CDR2 SVGAGI. Trimming removed 3 bases from V and 0 bases from J, with 14 bases in between. This CDR3 has 16 residues. CDR3 sequence (DNA): TGTGCCAGCAGTTATTCGAGAGGGCCGATGAACACTGAAGCTTTCTTT. It yields the protein CASSYSRGPMNTEAFF.

A single count supports this clone. The rearrangement links TRBV5-4 to TRBJ2-1; D gene uncertain. V was pared by 1 base and J by 7 bases, with 15 bases between. From germline, CDR1 is SGHNT and CDR2 YYREEE (reference sequence). The CDR3 consists of 15 residues. This CDR3 is CASSLSGSLKNEQFF. In nucleotides, the CDR3 is TGTGCCAGCAGCTTGTCGGGTTCACTGAAGAATGAGCAGTTCTTC.

The chain links TRBV27 to TRBJ2-3; D gene uncertain. The CDR3 totals 13 residues. Between the trimmed V and J ends, which lost 10 bases and 3 bases, there was a span of 14 bases. Germline loops: CDR1 MNHEY, CDR2 SMNVEV (reference sequence). This chain's CDR3 is CATLPIGTDTQYF. CDR3 nucleotides: TGTGCCACCCTACCGATCGGGACAGATACGCAGTATTTT.